The rows below give T cell receptor beta chains drawn from one sample of a study of T cells in localized non-small cell lung cancer. Measured with immunoSEQ multiplex PCR; TCRdb has only the in-frame clones, and not every one. The table shows about 70,000 clones, with roughly nine tenths occurring only once. Sequenced here: peripheral blood, sampled before any cancer treatment. The receptor source for this set is a male donor older than 55 with stage III squamous cell lung carcinoma. CDR3s include the opening cysteine and the closing phenylalanine or tryptophan. The D gene is left open where the match is weak. Only part of the rows carry a size: once, few, many, or a class if the clone is expanded.

TRBJ1-1	TRBV5-6	TRBD1	-	CASNRRGLNTEAFF	TGTGCCAGCAACCGCAGGGGGCTGAACACTGAAGCTTTCTTT
TRBJ1-6	TRBV7-8	-	-	CASSLGDINSPLHF	TGTGCCAGCAGCCTGGGGGACATTAATTCACCCCTCCACTTT
TRBJ1-2	TRBV27	TRBD1	-	CASSFPGTGGFTF	TGTGCCAGCAGTTTTCCCGGGACAGGGGGCTTCACCTTC
TRBJ2-7	TRBV5-1	TRBD2	once	CASSSSSGVDYEQYF	TGCGCCAGCAGCTCGTCTAGCGGGGTCGACTACGAGCAGTACTTC
TRBJ2-5	TRBV30	TRBD2	-	CAWGPGLAYQETQYF	TGTGCCTGGGGACCGGGACTAGCGTACCAAGAGACCCAGTACTTC
TRBJ2-1	TRBV5-4	-	-	CASTHGSGYNEQFF	TGTGCCAGCACCCACGGGAGCGGTTACAATGAGCAGTTCTTC
TRBJ1-5	TRBV10-2	-	-	CASSEWRNNQPQHF	TGCGCCAGCAGTGAGTGGCGGAACAATCAGCCCCAGCATTTT
TRBJ2-7	TRBV6-5	TRBD1	-	CASSFPGQGGHEQYF	TGTGCCAGCAGTTTCCCGGGACAGGGGGGCCACGAGCAGTACTTC
TRBJ1-6	TRBV5-4	-	-	CASSLVFQGGNSPLHF	TGTGCCAGCAGCTTGGTGTTCCAGGGAGGTAATTCACCCCTCCACTTT
TRBJ1-2	TRBV2	TRBD1	-	CASSYRGGYGYTF	TGTGCCAGCAGTTACAGGGGCGGGTATGGCTACACCTTC
TRBJ2-7	TRBV29-1	TRBD1	-	CSVDKGASGSYEQYF	TGCAGCGTTGATAAGGGGGCGAGTGGTTCCTACGAGCAGTACTTC
TRBJ2-1	TRBV30	TRBD1	-	CAWSLDRANEQFF	TGTGCCTGGAGTCTAGACAGGGCGAATGAGCAGTTCTTC
TRBJ1-6	TRBV2	TRBD1	-	CASMAGVGTVNNSPLHF	TGTGCCAGCATGGCCGGGGTAGGGACAGTTAATAATTCACCCCTCCACTTT
TRBJ1-4	TRBV9	-	few	CASSVGQPINEKLFF	TGTGCCAGCAGCGTAGGACAGCCGATTAATGAAAAACTGTTTTTT
TRBJ2-5	TRBV13	TRBD1	-	CASSFTGVADEETQYF	TGTGCCAGCAGCTTCACAGGGGTGGCTGATGAAGAGACCCAGTACTTC
TRBJ1-6	TRBV19	-	-	CASSYDTFNSPLHF	TGTGCCAGTAGTTACGACACCTTCAATTCACCCCTCCACTTT
TRBJ1-3	TRBV7-2	-	-	CASSLSNGNTIYF	TGTGCCAGCAGCTTATCGAACGGAAACACCATATATTTT
TRBJ2-7	TRBV7-6	-	-	CASSSGTPFSYEQYF	TGTGCCAGCAGCTCAGGGACACCATTCTCCTACGAGCAGTACTTC
TRBJ1-2	TRBV29-1	-	-	CSVRPAYGYTF	TGCAGCGTTCGGCCGGCCTATGGCTACACCTTC